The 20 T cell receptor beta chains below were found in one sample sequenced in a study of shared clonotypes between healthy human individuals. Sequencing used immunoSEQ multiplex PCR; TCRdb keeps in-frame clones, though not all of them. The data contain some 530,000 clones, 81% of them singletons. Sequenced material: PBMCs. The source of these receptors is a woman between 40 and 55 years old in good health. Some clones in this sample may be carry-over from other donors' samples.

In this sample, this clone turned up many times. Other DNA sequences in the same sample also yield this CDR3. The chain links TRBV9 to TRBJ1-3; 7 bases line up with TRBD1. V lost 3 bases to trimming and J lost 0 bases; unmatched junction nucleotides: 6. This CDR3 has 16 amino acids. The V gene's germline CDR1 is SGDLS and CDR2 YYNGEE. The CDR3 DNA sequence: TGTGCCAGCAGCGGACAGGGAGGGAGCTCTGGAAACACCATATATTTT. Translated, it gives CASSGQGGSSGNTIYF.

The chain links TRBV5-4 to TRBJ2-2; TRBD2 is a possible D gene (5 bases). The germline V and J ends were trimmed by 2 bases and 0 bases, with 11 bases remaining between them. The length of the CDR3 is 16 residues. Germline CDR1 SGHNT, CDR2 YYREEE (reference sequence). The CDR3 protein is CASSLRGLANTGELFF. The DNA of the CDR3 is TGTGCCAGCAGCTTAAGAGGGCTCGCGAACACCGGGGAGCTGTTTTTT.

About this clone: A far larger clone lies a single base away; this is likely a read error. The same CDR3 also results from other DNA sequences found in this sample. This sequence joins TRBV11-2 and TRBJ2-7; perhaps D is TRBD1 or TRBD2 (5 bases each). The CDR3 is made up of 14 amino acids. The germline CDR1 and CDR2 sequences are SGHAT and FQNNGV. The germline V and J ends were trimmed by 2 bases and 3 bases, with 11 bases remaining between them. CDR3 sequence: CASSLPGTSYEQYF. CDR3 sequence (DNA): TGTGCCAGCAGCTTACCCGGGACCAGCTACGAGCAGTACTTC.

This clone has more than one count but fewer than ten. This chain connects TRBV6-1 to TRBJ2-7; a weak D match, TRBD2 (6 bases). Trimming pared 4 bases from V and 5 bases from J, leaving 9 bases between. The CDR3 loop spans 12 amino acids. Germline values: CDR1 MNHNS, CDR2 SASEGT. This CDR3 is CASSGAGNEQYF. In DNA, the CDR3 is TGTGCCAGCAGTGGGGCGGGAAACGAGCAGTACTTC.

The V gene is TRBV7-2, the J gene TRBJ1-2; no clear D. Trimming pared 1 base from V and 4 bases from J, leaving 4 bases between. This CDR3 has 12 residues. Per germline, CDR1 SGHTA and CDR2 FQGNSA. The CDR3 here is CASSLEAYGYTF. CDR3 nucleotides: TGTGCCAGCAGCTTAGAGGCCTATGGCTACACCTTC. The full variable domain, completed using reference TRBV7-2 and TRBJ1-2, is GAGVSQSPSNKVTEKGKDVELRCDPISGHTALYWYRQSLGQGLEFLIYFQGNSAPDKSGLPSDRFSAERTGGSVSTLTIQRTQQEDSAVYLCASSLEAYGYTFGSGTRLTVV.

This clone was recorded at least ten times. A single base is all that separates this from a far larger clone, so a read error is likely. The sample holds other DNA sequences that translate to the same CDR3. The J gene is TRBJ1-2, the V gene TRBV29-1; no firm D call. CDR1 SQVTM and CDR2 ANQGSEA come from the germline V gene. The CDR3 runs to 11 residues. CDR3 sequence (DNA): TGCAGCGAGTCCTCAAACTATGGCTACACATTC. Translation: CSESSNYGYTF.

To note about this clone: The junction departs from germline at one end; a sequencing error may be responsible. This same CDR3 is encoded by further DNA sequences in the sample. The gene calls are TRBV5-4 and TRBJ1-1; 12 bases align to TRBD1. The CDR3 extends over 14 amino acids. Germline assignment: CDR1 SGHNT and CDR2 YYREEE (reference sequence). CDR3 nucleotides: TGTGCAAGCAGCTTCGGGACAGGGGGCACTGAAGCTTTATTT. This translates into CASSFGTGGTEALF.

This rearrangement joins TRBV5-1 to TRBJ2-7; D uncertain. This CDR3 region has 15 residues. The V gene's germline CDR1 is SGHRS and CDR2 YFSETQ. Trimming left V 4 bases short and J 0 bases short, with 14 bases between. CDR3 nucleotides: TGCGCCAGCAGCCCCAGAGGCGGCTACTCCTACGAGCAGTACTTC. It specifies CASSPRGGYSYEQYF.

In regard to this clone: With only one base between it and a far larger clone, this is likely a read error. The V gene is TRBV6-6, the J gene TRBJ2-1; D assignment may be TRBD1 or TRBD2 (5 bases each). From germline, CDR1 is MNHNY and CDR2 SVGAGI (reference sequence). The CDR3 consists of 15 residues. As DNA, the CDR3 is TGTGCAATCACCGGGGCAGCTTCGCGATACAATGAGCAGTTCTTC. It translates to CAITGAASRYNEQFF.

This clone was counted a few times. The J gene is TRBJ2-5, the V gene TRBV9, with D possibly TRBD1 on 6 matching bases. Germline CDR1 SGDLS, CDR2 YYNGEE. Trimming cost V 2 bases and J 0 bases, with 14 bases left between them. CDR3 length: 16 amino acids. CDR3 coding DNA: TGTGCCAGCAGCGTTAGAGGGGGATCGTACCAAGAGACCCAGTACTTC. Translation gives CASSVRGGSYQETQYF.

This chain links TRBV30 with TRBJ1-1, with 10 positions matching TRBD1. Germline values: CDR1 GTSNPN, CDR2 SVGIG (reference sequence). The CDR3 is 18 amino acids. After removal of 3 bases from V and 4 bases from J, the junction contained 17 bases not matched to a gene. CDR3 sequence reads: CAWSLPRDRGWKSTEAFF. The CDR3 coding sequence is TGTGCCTGGAGCTTACCCCGGGACAGGGGCTGGAAGAGCACTGAAGCTTTCTTT.

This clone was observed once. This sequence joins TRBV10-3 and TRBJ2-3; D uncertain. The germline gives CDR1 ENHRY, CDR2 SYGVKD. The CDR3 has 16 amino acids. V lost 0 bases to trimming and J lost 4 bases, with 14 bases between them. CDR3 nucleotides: TGTGCCATCAGTGAGTCTTGGACGATTGGCGCAGATACGCAGTATTTT. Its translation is CAISESWTIGADTQYF.

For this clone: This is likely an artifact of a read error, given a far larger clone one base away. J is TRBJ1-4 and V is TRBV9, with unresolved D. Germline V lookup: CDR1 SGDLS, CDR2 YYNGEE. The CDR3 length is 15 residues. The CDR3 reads CASSPRSATNEKLLF. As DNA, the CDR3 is TGTGCCAGCAGCCCACGATCTGCAACTAATGAAAAACTGCTTTTT.

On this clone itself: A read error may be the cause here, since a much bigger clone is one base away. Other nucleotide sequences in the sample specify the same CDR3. Here the CDR3 DNA reads TGTGCCCTTACCAAGGTGGCAGATACGCAGTATTTT. It codes for CALTKVADTQYF. The V gene is TRBV30, the J gene TRBJ2-3, with D hard to call. Trimming shortened V by 8 bases and J by 4 bases, and 13 bases separated the two germline ends. The CDR3 has 12 residues. Germline CDR1 GTSNPN, CDR2 SVGIG (reference sequence).

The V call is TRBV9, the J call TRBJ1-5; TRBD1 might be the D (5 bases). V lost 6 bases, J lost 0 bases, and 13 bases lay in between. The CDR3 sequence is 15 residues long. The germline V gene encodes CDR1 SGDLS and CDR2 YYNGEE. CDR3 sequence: CASTPGVGSNQPQHF. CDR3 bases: TGTGCCAGCACTCCGGGGGTGGGTAGCAATCAGCCCCAGCATTTT.

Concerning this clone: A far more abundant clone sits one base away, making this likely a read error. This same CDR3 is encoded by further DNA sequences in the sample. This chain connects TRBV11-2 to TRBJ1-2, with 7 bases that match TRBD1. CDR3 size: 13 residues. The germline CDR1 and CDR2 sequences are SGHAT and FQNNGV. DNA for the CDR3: TGTGCGAGCAGCCCGACAGGGAACTATGGCTACACCTTC. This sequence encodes CASSPTGNYGYTF. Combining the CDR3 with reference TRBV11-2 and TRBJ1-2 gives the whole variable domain EAGVAQSPRYKIIEKRQSVAFWCNPISGHATLYWYQQILGQGPKLLIQFQNNGVVDDSQLPKDRFSAERLKGVDSTLKIQPAKLEDSAVYLCASSPTGNYGYTFGSGTRLTVV.

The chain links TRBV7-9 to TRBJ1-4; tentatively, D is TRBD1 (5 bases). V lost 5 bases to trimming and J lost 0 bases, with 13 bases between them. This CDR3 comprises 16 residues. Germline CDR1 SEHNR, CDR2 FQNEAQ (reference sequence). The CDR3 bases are TGTGCCAGCAGCACCGACAGACTTGCAACTAATGAAAAACTGTTTTTT. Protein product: CASSTDRLATNEKLFF.

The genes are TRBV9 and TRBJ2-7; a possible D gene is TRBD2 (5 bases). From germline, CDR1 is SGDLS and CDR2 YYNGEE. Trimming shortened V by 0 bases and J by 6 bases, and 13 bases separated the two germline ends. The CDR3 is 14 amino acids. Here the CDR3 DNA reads TGTGCCAGCAGCGTAGGACTAACAGATCTCGAGCAGTACTTC. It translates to CASSVGLTDLEQYF.

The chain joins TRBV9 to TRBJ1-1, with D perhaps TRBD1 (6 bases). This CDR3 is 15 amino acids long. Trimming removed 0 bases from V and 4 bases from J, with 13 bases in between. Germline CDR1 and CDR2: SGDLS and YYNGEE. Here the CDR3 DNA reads TGTGCCAGCAGCGTAGCAGGGGCAGAGGGCACTGAAGCTTTCTTT. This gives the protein CASSVAGAEGTEAFF.

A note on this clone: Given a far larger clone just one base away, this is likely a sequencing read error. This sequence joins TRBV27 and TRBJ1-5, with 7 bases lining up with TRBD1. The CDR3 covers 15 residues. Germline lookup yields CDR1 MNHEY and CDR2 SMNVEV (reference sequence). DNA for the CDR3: TGTGCCAGCAGAAGAGGACAGGTGGGCAATAAGCCCCAGCATTTT. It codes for CASRRGQVGNKPQHF.